A selection of T cell receptor beta chains follows, all from one sample in a study of blood T cell repertoires in COVID-19. Generated by immunoSEQ multiplex PCR, the TCRdb table keeps only in-frame clones and is missing some. The table has roughly 280,000 clones, 75% to 95% seen once. The sequenced sample was PBMCs or T cells enriched from blood (not recorded which). Receptors were obtained from a man aged 35 to 55 who had been exposed to COVID-19. Both conserved end residues are part of each CDR3. Each record gives: V gene, clone size, J gene, D gene, CDR3 protein, CDR3 DNA. D genes are given only for firm matches. Not every row has a clone size; where given, it reads once, few, many or a size class.

v_call: TRBV6-5; clone_size: -; j_call: TRBJ1-5; d_call: -; cdr3_aa: CASQRGGDQPQHF; cdr3_nt: TGTGCCAGCCAACGGGGGGGTGATCAGCCCCAGCATTTT
v_call: TRBV27; clone_size: -; j_call: TRBJ2-2; d_call: -; cdr3_aa: CASSSGTSNTGELFF; cdr3_nt: TGTGCCAGCAGTTCCGGGACTTCTAACACCGGGGAGCTGTTTTTT
v_call: TRBV5-6; clone_size: -; j_call: TRBJ1-5; d_call: -; cdr3_aa: CASSPQGSRQPQHF; cdr3_nt: TGTGCCAGCAGCCCGCAGGGGTCCCGACAGCCCCAGCATTTT
v_call: TRBV10-3; clone_size: -; j_call: TRBJ1-4; d_call: -; cdr3_aa: CAISEARATNEKLFF; cdr3_nt: TGTGCCATCAGTGAGGCACGAGCAACTAATGAAAAACTGTTTTTT
v_call: TRBV4-2; clone_size: -; j_call: TRBJ1-2; d_call: -; cdr3_aa: CASSLQGSRGGYTF; cdr3_nt: TGTGCCAGCAGCCTCCAAGGGTCCAGGGGCGGCTACACCTTC
v_call: TRBV30; clone_size: -; j_call: TRBJ1-5; d_call: TRBD1; cdr3_aa: CAWSVGTGRQPQHF; cdr3_nt: TGTGCCTGGAGTGTCGGGACAGGCCGACAGCCCCAGCATTTT
v_call: TRBV29-1; clone_size: -; j_call: TRBJ1-2; d_call: -; cdr3_aa: CSVQDRAYDGYTF; cdr3_nt: TGCAGCGTTCAAGACAGAGCGTATGATGGCTACACCTTC
v_call: TRBV6-5; clone_size: -; j_call: TRBJ1-5; d_call: -; cdr3_aa: CASSPRDYSNQPQHF; cdr3_nt: TGTGCCAGCAGCCCACGGGACTATAGCAATCAGCCCCAGCATTTT
v_call: TRBV29-1; clone_size: -; j_call: TRBJ1-4; d_call: -; cdr3_aa: CSVDSANEKLFF; cdr3_nt: TGCAGCGTTGATTCCGCTAATGAAAAACTGTTTTTT
v_call: TRBV6-1; clone_size: -; j_call: TRBJ2-1; d_call: TRBD2; cdr3_aa: CASSEGLASYNEQFF; cdr3_nt: TGTGCCAGCAGTGAAGGACTAGCGTCCTACAATGAGCAGTTCTTC
v_call: TRBV19; clone_size: -; j_call: TRBJ1-1; d_call: TRBD1; cdr3_aa: CASSPHLGTGGMNTEAFF; cdr3_nt: TGTGCCAGTAGCCCCCACCTTGGGACAGGGGGCATGAACACTGAAGCTTTCTTT
v_call: TRBV6-5; clone_size: -; j_call: TRBJ1-5; d_call: -; cdr3_aa: CASSYRRVDRNQPQHF; cdr3_nt: TGTGCCAGCAGTTACCGCAGGGTGGATCGCAATCAGCCCCAGCATTTT
v_call: TRBV19; clone_size: -; j_call: TRBJ1-1; d_call: -; cdr3_aa: CASSIHDTNTEAFF; cdr3_nt: TGTGCCAGTAGTATCCACGACACGAACACTGAAGCTTTCTTT
v_call: TRBV6-1; clone_size: -; j_call: TRBJ1-4; d_call: -; cdr3_aa: CASSEGAGIGEKLFF; cdr3_nt: TGTGCCAGCAGTGAAGGGGCAGGGATAGGGGAAAAACTGTTTTTT
v_call: TRBV5-4; clone_size: -; j_call: TRBJ1-1; d_call: TRBD1; cdr3_aa: CASSSGQGSTEAFF; cdr3_nt: TGTGCCAGCAGCTCCGGACAGGGGAGCACTGAAGCTTTCTTT
v_call: TRBV20-1; clone_size: -; j_call: TRBJ2-1; d_call: -; cdr3_aa: CSAYRLSEQFF; cdr3_nt: TGCAGCGCTTATCGACTCTCCGAGCAGTTCTTC
v_call: TRBV5-1; clone_size: -; j_call: TRBJ2-1; d_call: TRBD2; cdr3_aa: CASSEQLAGNEQFF; cdr3_nt: TGCGCCAGCAGCGAACAACTAGCGGGCAATGAGCAGTTCTTC
v_call: TRBV7-9; clone_size: once; j_call: TRBJ2-1; d_call: -; cdr3_aa: CASTRWVGIYNEQFF; cdr3_nt: TGTGCCAGCACTAGGTGGGTCGGGATCTACAATGAGCAGTTCTTC
v_call: TRBV30; clone_size: -; j_call: TRBJ2-1; d_call: -; cdr3_aa: CAWSKASRNEQFF; cdr3_nt: TGTGCCTGGAGTAAGGCTAGCCGAAATGAGCAGTTCTTC
v_call: TRBV2; clone_size: -; j_call: TRBJ2-2; d_call: TRBD2; cdr3_aa: CASILAGVNTGELFF; cdr3_nt: TGTGCCAGCATTCTGGCGGGGGTGAACACCGGGGAGCTGTTTTTT
v_call: TRBV7-2; clone_size: -; j_call: TRBJ2-7; d_call: -; cdr3_aa: CASSTYSTTYEQYF; cdr3_nt: TGTGCCAGCAGCACCTATTCCACTACCTACGAGCAGTACTTC
v_call: TRBV29-1; clone_size: -; j_call: TRBJ1-1; d_call: TRBD1; cdr3_aa: CSVTYRQGPMNTEAFF; cdr3_nt: TGCAGCGTTACTTACCGACAGGGCCCTATGAACACTGAAGCTTTCTTT
v_call: TRBV30; clone_size: few; j_call: TRBJ2-2; d_call: TRBD1; cdr3_aa: CAWRRKTGTGGFGELFF; cdr3_nt: TGTGCCTGGAGAAGAAAGACCGGGACAGGGGGCTTTGGGGAGCTGTTTTTT
v_call: TRBV18; clone_size: -; j_call: TRBJ1-1; d_call: -; cdr3_aa: CASSPPSKKNTEAFF; cdr3_nt: TGTGCCAGCTCACCACCTTCCAAAAAGAACACTGAAGCTTTCTTT